A selection of T cell receptor beta chains follows, all from one sample in a study of naive and memory T cell subsets. TCRdb ran MiXCR on the UMI-ligation and nested PCR reads and lists one entry per CDR3 protein. The sample includes 30,000 to 40,000 distinct CDR3 sequences, less than 20% seen only once; the top ten take more than 3%. Material: effector memory CD4+ T cells from blood. Receptors originate from a human donor in good health. CDR3s include the opening cysteine and the closing phenylalanine or tryptophan. D genes are given only for firm matches. Rows may omit the clone size; those that give it use once, few, many or a size class.

cdr3_length	v_call	clone_size	d_call	j_call	cdr3_nt	cdr3_aa
10	TRBV29-1	medium-sized	-	TRBJ1-1	TGCAGCACCGGGACACCAGAAGCTTTCTTT	CSTGTPEAFF
18	TRBV28	-	TRBD2	TRBJ2-3	TGTGCCAGCAGTTCCTTCTCCCCGGGACTAGGAGGCACAGATACGCAGTATTTT	CASSSFSPGLGGTDTQYF
15	TRBV7-6	-	-	TRBJ1-6	TGTGCCAGCAGCTTAGGTCCCCAGGGAGCATCACCCCTCCACTTT	CASSLGPQGASPLHF
16	TRBV18	-	TRBD2	TRBJ2-2	TGTGCCAGCTCACCCCTAGCGGGAGGCGAGACCGGGGAGCTGTTTTTT	CASSPLAGGETGELFF
14	TRBV2	-	-	TRBJ2-2	TGTGCCAGCAGGAAACTAGCGAACACCGGGGAGCTGTTTTTT	CASRKLANTGELFF
15	TRBV10-1	many	TRBD2	TRBJ2-5	TGCGCCAGCATTCCGGGACTAGCTGACCAAGAGACCCAGTACTTC	CASIPGLADQETQYF
14	TRBV20-1	many	-	TRBJ2-1	TGCAGTGCTAGTCACCCCCAAGCCAACAATGAGCAGTTCTTC	CSASHPQANNEQFF
14	TRBV20-1	-	TRBD1	TRBJ2-5	TGCAGTGCTAGATACAGGGGGCGTCAAGAGACCCAGTACTTC	CSARYRGRQETQYF
15	TRBV10-3	-	TRBD1	TRBJ2-7	TGTGCCATCAGCCGATCGACAGGGGGCTTCGGCGAGCAGTACTTC	CAISRSTGGFGEQYF
14	TRBV20-1	few	TRBD1	TRBJ1-2	TGCAGTGCTAAGGCTACAGGGGGCTACGGTGGCTACACCTTC	CSAKATGGYGGYTF
12	TRBV29-1	-	TRBD2	TRBJ2-1	TGCAGCGGACTAGCTTCCTACAATGAGCAGTTCTTC	CSGLASYNEQFF
14	TRBV7-2	many	-	TRBJ2-7	TGTGCCAGCAGCCGCGCTATCGGGTCCTACGAGCAGTACTTC	CASSRAIGSYEQYF
15	TRBV6-4	-	TRBD2	TRBJ2-3	TGTGCCAGCAGTGAAATTAGCGGGAACACAGATACGCAGTATTTT	CASSEISGNTDTQYF
13	TRBV6-1	many	-	TRBJ1-5	TGTGCCAGCGTCCTGAGTAGCAATCAGCCCCAGCATTTT	CASVLSSNQPQHF
15	TRBV30	-	-	TRBJ2-7	TGTGCCTGGAGTTTCTGGGCTAGCGTCTCCTACGAGCAGTACTTC	CAWSFWASVSYEQYF
15	TRBV27	few	-	TRBJ2-7	TGTGCCAGCAGTTTAGCGCCAGGGGTTTCCTACGAGCAGTACTTC	CASSLAPGVSYEQYF
16	TRBV4-1	-	-	TRBJ1-3	TGCGCCAGCAGCCAAGATCGGCATTCGTCTGGAAACACCATATATTTT	CASSQDRHSSGNTIYF
14	TRBV2	many	TRBD2	TRBJ2-3	TGTGCCAGCAGGAAGGGGACTAGGGCAGATACGCAGTATTTT	CASRKGTRADTQYF
15	TRBV7-2	many	-	TRBJ2-1	TGTGCCAGCAGGAACGGGGGAAGCTCCTACAATGAGCAGTTCTTC	CASRNGGSSYNEQFF
13	TRBV6-1	-	TRBD1	TRBJ1-1	TGTGCCAGCAGTGCGACAGGGGGCACTGAAGCTTTCTTT	CASSATGGTEAFF
17	TRBV23-1	-	TRBD1	TRBJ2-3	TGCGCCAGCAGTCAAGTGGCCAGGGGGTCGGGCACAGATACGCAGTATTTT	CASSQVARGSGTDTQYF
12	TRBV20-1	many	-	TRBJ1-4	TGCAGTGCTGGAGGAAAAGGGCCGGAACTGTTTTTT	CSAGGKGPELFF
15	TRBV12-3/TRBV12-4	medium-sized	-	TRBJ2-7	TGTGCCAGCAGTTTTGTCAGGGCGTCCTCCTACGAGCAGTACTTC	CASSFVRASSYEQYF
11	TRBV28	-	-	TRBJ2-7	TGTGCCAGCAGTGCACGCGGGAAGCAGTACTTC	CASSARGKQYF
15	TRBV7-2	medium-sized	-	TRBJ2-2	TGTGCCAGCAGCCCTTGGGGCTCGAACACCGGGGAGCTGTTTTTT	CASSPWGSNTGELFF
16	TRBV6-2/TRBV6-3	-	-	TRBJ1-5	TGTGCCAGCAGTTCCCACGGGGGGGGAATCCGGCAGCCCCAGCATTTT	CASSSHGGGIRQPQHF
14	TRBV6-5	few	TRBD1	TRBJ1-5	TGTGCCAGCAGTTTGTCACAGGGGTATCAGCCCCAGCATTTT	CASSLSQGYQPQHF
16	TRBV6-5	few	TRBD1	TRBJ1-2	TGTGCCAGCAGTTCTTTTCCGGGACAGGGGGCCTATGGCTACACCTTC	CASSSFPGQGAYGYTF
17	TRBV27	medium-sized	TRBD1	TRBJ1-2	TGTGCCAGCAGCCAAGGGACAGGGTTCCTTGTCTCCAGAGGCTACACCTTC	CASSQGTGFLVSRGYTF
14	TRBV3-1	medium-sized	TRBD1	TRBJ1-2	TGTGCCAGCAGCCCCCTAAACGACAGGGGAGTCGCCACCTTC	CASSPLNDRGVATF
16	TRBV14	-	TRBD1	TRBJ2-5	TGTGCCAGCAGCCAAGAGCGGACAGGGGGCCGGGAGACCCAGTACTTC	CASSQERTGGRETQYF
17	TRBV9	-	TRBD1	TRBJ2-7	TGTGCCAGCAGCGTAGGACCTCGGGGGACAGGGTCCTACGAGCAGTACTTC	CASSVGPRGTGSYEQYF
13	TRBV6-5	-	-	TRBJ1-1	TGTGCCAGCAGTTACACACAGGCCCCCAAAGCTTTCTTT	CASSYTQAPKAFF
15	TRBV27	few	-	TRBJ2-7	TGTGCCAGCAGTCCACTAAATAGCGGAACCTACGAGCAGTACTTC	CASSPLNSGTYEQYF
16	TRBV28	few	-	TRBJ2-7	TGTGCCAGCAGACCCACGGGCGGGATAGGGACGTACGAGCAGTACTTC	CASRPTGGIGTYEQYF
15	TRBV10-3	-	TRBD1	TRBJ1-5	TGTGCCATCAGTGCGACCGGGACAGGGATTCAGCCCCAGCATTTT	CAISATGTGIQPQHF
14	TRBV9	many	-	TRBJ2-3	TGTGCCAGCAGCCCCCGCCCTGTTACAGATACGCAGTATTTT	CASSPRPVTDTQYF
14	TRBV5-1	many	TRBD1	TRBJ1-1	TGCGCCAGCAGGCCACAGACAGGGTCGGTCGAAGCTTTCTTT	CASRPQTGSVEAFF
16	TRBV6-1	-	TRBD2	TRBJ2-1	TGTGCCAGCAGTGTTAATTTACTAGCGCAGTACAATGAGCAGTTCTTC	CASSVNLLAQYNEQFF
15	TRBV5-1	-	-	TRBJ2-7	TGCGCCAGCAGCCAACTGATAGGACAGATTTACGAGCAGTACTTC	CASSQLIGQIYEQYF
15	TRBV7-6	-	TRBD2	TRBJ2-1	TGTGCCAGCAGCTTCAGAGGGGCGGGAGATGATGAGCAGTTCTTC	CASSFRGAGDDEQFF
16	TRBV19	many	TRBD1	TRBJ1-4	TGTGCCAGTAGGTCCGGGACAGGGGGCACAGGTGAAAAACTGTTTTTT	CASRSGTGGTGEKLFF
19	TRBV14	many	-	TRBJ2-6	TGTGCCAGCAGCCAGGACGCTGCAGGGTATTATGCTGGGGCCAACGTCCTGACTTTC	CASSQDAAGYYAGANVLTF
12	TRBV28	-	-	TRBJ1-2	TGTGCCAGCACAGGTTACGCTACTGGCTACACCTTC	CASTGYATGYTF
13	TRBV29-1	few	TRBD2	TRBJ2-1	TGCAGCGTTGCAGCGGGAGGGCGTAATGAGCAGTTCTTC	CSVAAGGRNEQFF
14	TRBV10-3	many	-	TRBJ1-6	TGTGCCATCAGTCCGGGGGCATATAATTCACCCCTCCACTTT	CAISPGAYNSPLHF
12	TRBV6-5	-	-	TRBJ2-1	TGTGCCACGGGACGGGCAGGGGTTGAGCAGTTCTTC	CATGRAGVEQFF
13	TRBV5-1	-	-	TRBJ2-5	TGCGCCAGCAGCCCGGGTGGGGTCGGGACCCAGTACTTC	CASSPGGVGTQYF
11	TRBV20-1	-	-	TRBJ1-3	TGCAGTGCAACCAGGGGAAACACCATATATTTT	CSATRGNTIYF
16	TRBV30	few	TRBD1	TRBJ2-7	TGTGCCTGGAGAGGCGACAGGGCCCGTTTACCGTACGAGCAGTACTTC	CAWRGDRARLPYEQYF
15	TRBV11-2	-	-	TRBJ2-7	TGTGCCAGCAGCCAACGGATTAGGGGCCCCTCCGAGCAGTACTTC	CASSQRIRGPSEQYF
14	TRBV3-1	-	-	TRBJ2-5	TGTGCCAGCAGCCCCACACGCACTCCAGAGACCCAGTACTTC	CASSPTRTPETQYF
14	TRBV19	-	TRBD1	TRBJ1-4	TGTGCCAGTAGCGGACAGGAAAATAATGAAAAACTGTTTTTT	CASSGQENNEKLFF
13	TRBV29-1	-	TRBD1	TRBJ1-2	TGCAGCGTTTGGCAGGGGGCTAACTATGGCTACACCTTC	CSVWQGANYGYTF
15	TRBV28	-	TRBD1	TRBJ2-3	TGTGCCAGCAGTAAGGACAGGGGGCTCACAGATACGCAGTATTTT	CASSKDRGLTDTQYF